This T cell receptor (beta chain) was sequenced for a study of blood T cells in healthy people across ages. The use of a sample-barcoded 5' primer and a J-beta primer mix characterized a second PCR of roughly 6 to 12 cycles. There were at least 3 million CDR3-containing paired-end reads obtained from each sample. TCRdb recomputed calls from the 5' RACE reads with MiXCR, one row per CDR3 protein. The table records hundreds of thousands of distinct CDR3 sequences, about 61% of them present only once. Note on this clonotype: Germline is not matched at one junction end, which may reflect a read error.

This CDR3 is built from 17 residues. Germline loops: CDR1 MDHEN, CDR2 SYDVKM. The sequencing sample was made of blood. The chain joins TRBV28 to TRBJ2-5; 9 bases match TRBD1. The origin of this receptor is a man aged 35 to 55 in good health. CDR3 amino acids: CACSLWIGTGIPETQYF. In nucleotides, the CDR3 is TGTGCCTGCAGTTTATGGATCGGGACAGGGATTCCAGAGACCCAGTACTTC.